Shown below are 26 T cell receptor beta chains from a single sample sequenced in a study of shared T cell receptors in the human thymus. The data were produced by immunoSEQ multiplex PCR, yet TCRdb's version contains in-frame clones alone and is incomplete. The table lists 600,000 to 900,000 clones, around 85% of them singletons. This sample was shared with a second study, whose subject was human thymus T cells.

Sequencing used thymocytes. The origin of the receptors is a girl under three years old with a congenital heart defect.

The chain recombines TRBV6-1 with TRBJ2-1; the match to TRBD1 covers 10 bases. The ends lost 9 bases at V and 4 bases at J; junction bases unmatched: 9. CDR3 size: 15 residues. In germline, CDR1 is MNHNS, CDR2 SASEGT. The CDR3 loop reads CASTFRDRGYNEQFF. The DNA for the CDR3 is TGTGCCAGTACGTTCAGGGACAGGGGTTACAATGAGCAGTTCTTC.

V usage is TRBV12-5 and J usage is TRBJ1-2; 8 bases match TRBD1. Germline V gene sequence: CDR1 LGHNT, CDR2 FRNRAP. CDR3 length: 12 amino acids. Trimming removed 5 bases from V and 7 bases from J; junction bases left unmatched: 3. CDR3 loop: CASGRDRSGYTF. CDR3 DNA sequence: TGTGCTAGTGGTCGGGACAGGTCTGGCTACACCTTC.

CDR3 region: CASNRGAGGTEAFF. The CDR3, as DNA: TGCGCCAGCAACCGGGGGGCAGGAGGAACTGAAGCTTTCTTT. The V call is TRBV4-1, the J call TRBJ1-1; maybe TRBD1 (6 bases). The CDR3 spans 14 residues. The germline CDR1 and CDR2 sequences are MGHRA and YSYEKL. Trimming removed 7 bases from V and 5 bases from J, with 17 bases in between.

The V and J genes are TRBV2 and TRBJ2-3, with D possibly TRBD2 on 6 matching bases. The CDR3 length is 18 residues. V was trimmed by 6 bases and J by 2 bases, leaving 24 bases between them. The germline CDR1 and CDR2 sequences are SNHLY and FYNNEI. CDR3 loop: CASSRRGRLHSLTDTQYF. The CDR3 DNA reads TGTGCCAGCAGCCGGAGGGGCAGACTCCACTCCCTCACAGATACGCAGTATTTT.

This chain uses TRBV19 with TRBJ1-4, with a tentative D call TRBD1 (6 bases). CDR3 size: 18 residues. The V end was cut by 0 bases, the J end by 3 bases, with 17 bases between. Germline V lookup: CDR1 LNHDA, CDR2 SQIVND (reference sequence). CDR3 sequence (DNA): TGTGCCAGTAGTATAGAGTCCTGGGGGCAGCTATCTAATGAAAAACTGTTTTTT. Its translation is CASSIESWGQLSNEKLFF.

A single count supports this clone. The chain carries TRBV9 and TRBJ1-2, with D perhaps TRBD1 (5 bases). Germline V CDR1 and CDR2: SGDLS, YYNGEE. This CDR3 is 15 amino acids long. Trimming left V 0 bases short and J 4 bases short, with 13 bases between. The CDR3 is CASSVAADKGYGYTF. CDR3 nucleotides: TGTGCCAGCAGCGTAGCCGCGGACAAAGGCTATGGCTACACCTTC.

The chain joins TRBV10-1 to TRBJ2-1; 9 bases fit TRBD1. The V segment lost 7 bases and the J segment 4 bases; nucleotides outside the gene matches: 8. This CDR3 region has 15 residues. Germline-derived CDR1 and CDR2 are WNHNN and SYGVQD (reference sequence). This chain's CDR3 is CASKVPGQGYNEQFF. The CDR3 DNA follows: TGCGCCAGCAAGGTACCGGGACAGGGATACAATGAGCAGTTCTTC.

V and J are TRBV11-2 and TRBJ2-2; 7 bases are a match to TRBD1. J lost 0 bases, V lost 5 bases, and 0 bases had no gene match. From germline, CDR1 is SGHAT and CDR2 FQNNGV. The CDR3 length is 14 residues. CDR3 sequence reads: CASSQGANTGELFF. Written as DNA, the CDR3 is TGTGCCAGCAGCCAGGGGGCGAACACCGGGGAGCTGTTTTTT.

The rearrangement uses TRBV5-6 and TRBJ2-7; D call uncertain. The CDR3 length is 16 residues. Per germline, CDR1 SGHDT and CDR2 YYEEEE. V was cut by 1 base and J by 1 base, with 15 bases left in between. The CDR3 coding sequence is TGTGCCAGCAGCTTGTCCGGCAGGTGGATTTCCTACGAGCAGTACTTC. Encoded protein: CASSLSGRWISYEQYF.

The chain joins TRBV5-6 to TRBJ2-5, with D possibly TRBD1 on 6 matching bases. The V and J ends lost 0 bases and 2 bases respectively, with 14 bases between them. The CDR3 runs to 16 residues. Germline V gene sequence: CDR1 SGHDT, CDR2 YYEEEE. The DNA of the CDR3 is TGTGCCAGCAGCTTGGGTAAGGGGGTGATTCAAGAGACCCAGTACTTC. It yields the protein CASSLGKGVIQETQYF.

The CDR3 sequence: CASSLAGGSSYNEQFF. CDR3 nucleotides: TGCGCCAGCAGCTTGGCAGGGGGGAGCTCCTACAATGAGCAGTTCTTC. This sequence joins TRBV5-1 and TRBJ2-1; a possible D gene is TRBD1 (7 bases). The CDR3 is 16 residues long. Looked up from germline, CDR1 is SGHRS and CDR2 is YFSETQ. The germline V and J ends were trimmed by 0 bases and 0 bases, with 10 bases remaining between them. The whole variable domain, remainder taken from reference TRBV5-1 and TRBJ2-1, is KAGVTQTPRYLIKTRGQQVTLSCSPISGHRSVSWYQQTPGQGLQFLFEYFSETQRNKGNFPGRFSGRQFSNSRSEMNVSTLELGDSALYLCASSLAGGSSYNEQFFGPGTRLTVL.

CDR3 sequence: CATSREPLRQGVGEKLFF. The DNA of the CDR3 is TGTGCCACCAGCAGAGAGCCTTTAAGACAGGGGGTAGGTGAAAAACTGTTTTTT. The chain combines TRBV15 with TRBJ1-4; TRBD1 agrees at 9 bases. Trimming removed 0 bases from V and 7 bases from J; junction bases left unmatched: 12. Germline values: CDR1 LNHNV, CDR2 YYDKDF (reference sequence). CDR3 length equals 18 residues.

The rearrangement uses TRBV7-8 and TRBJ1-4; D remains ambiguous. Trimming cost V 1 base and J 0 bases, with 9 bases left between them. The CDR3 loop spans 16 amino acids. Germline CDR1 and CDR2: SGHVS and FQNEAQ. The CDR3, as DNA: TGTGCCAGCAGCTTAGGTTCTTCGGCAACTAATGAAAAACTGTTTTTT. Protein sequence: CASSLGSSATNEKLFF. The full variable domain, in which reference TRBV7-8 and TRBJ1-4 provide the parts outside the CDR3, is GAGVSQSPRYKVAKRGQDVALRCDPISGHVSLFWYQQALGQGPEFLTYFQNEAQLDKSGLPSDRFFAERPEGSVSTLKIQRTQQEDSAVYLCASSLGSSATNEKLFFGSGTQLSVL.

This clone showed up just a few times. The rearrangement links TRBV5-1 to TRBJ1-1; 8 bases are shared with TRBD1. Trimming cost V 1 base and J 0 bases; bases outside gene matches: 17. Germline V CDR1 and CDR2: SGHRS, YFSETQ. CDR3 length: 20 amino acids. In DNA, the CDR3 is TGCGCCAGCAGCTTGAGTTCGACCGAACCGACAGGGGCGCTGAACACTGAAGCTTTCTTT. Its translation is CASSLSSTEPTGALNTEAFF.

The V gene is TRBV6-1, the J gene TRBJ1-1; D ambiguous. The ends were cut back, 5 bases at V and 1 base at J, with 14 bases in the middle. Germline values: CDR1 MNHNS, CDR2 SASEGT. The CDR3 runs 15 residues. The CDR3 loop is CASSTERARNTEAFF. CDR3 nucleotides: TGTGCCAGCAGTACCGAGCGGGCGCGGAACACTGAAGCTTTCTTT.

In this sample, this clone turned up a few times. The J gene is TRBJ2-5, the V gene TRBV5-1, with 11 nucleotides matching TRBD2. This CDR3 comprises 20 residues. Germline V gives CDR1 SGHRS, CDR2 YFSETQ. The trim removed 3 bases at V and 4 bases at J, leaving 20 bases unmatched. Here the CDR3 DNA reads TGCGCCAGCAGCTCGTTGAAGCCCACAGAAATAGCGGGAGGGGGAGAGACCCAGTACTTC. This encodes CASSSLKPTEIAGGGETQYF.

V and J are TRBV5-4 and TRBJ1-4; D remains unclear. This CDR3 spans 15 amino acids. CDR1 and CDR2 from the germline V gene are SGHNT and YYREEE (reference sequence). V lost 3 bases, J lost 5 bases, and 14 bases lay in between. CDR3 sequence: CASSYETAGNEKLFF. DNA of the CDR3: TGTGCCAGCAGCTATGAAACGGCGGGGAATGAAAAACTGTTTTTT.

A single count supports this clone. The gene calls are TRBV15 and TRBJ2-6, with a possible D match to TRBD1 (5 bases). V was cut by 7 bases and J by 5 bases, with 9 bases left in between. The CDR3 is 13 amino acids. CDR1 and CDR2 from the germline V gene are LNHNV and YYDKDF (reference sequence). The chain's CDR3 is CATNPDRANVLTF. CDR3 nucleotide sequence: TGTGCCACCAACCCGGACAGGGCCAACGTCCTGACTTTC.

The V and J genes are TRBV27 and TRBJ2-1; 8 bases are a match to TRBD1. The CDR3 contains 17 residues. Trimming took 6 bases from V and 5 from J; bases not matched to a gene: 15. Germline V gene lookup returns CDR1 MNHEY and CDR2 SMNVEV (reference sequence). CDR3 bases: TGTGCCAGCAGCCACACTTACGGACAGGGTTCCGACAATGAGCAGTTCTTC. It translates to CASSHTYGQGSDNEQFF.

J is TRBJ1-3 and V is TRBV6-5, with TRBD1 matching 8 bases. Unmatched junction bases numbered 7, after V lost 6 bases and J lost 3 bases. The germline gives CDR1 MNHEY, CDR2 SVGAGI. This CDR3 is built from 15 residues. The CDR3 loop is CASSPLGQGGNTIYF. CDR3 sequence (DNA): TGTGCCAGCAGCCCTTTAGGACAGGGTGGAAACACCATATATTTT.

The chain has TRBV7-3 and TRBJ1-1; possible D gene TRBD1, 5 bases. Per germline, CDR1 SGHTA and CDR2 FQGTGA. This CDR3 is 13 amino acids long. V lost 6 bases to trimming and J lost 1 base, with 9 bases between them. The CDR3 loop is CASRQDRNTEAFF. The DNA of the CDR3 is TGTGCCAGCAGACAAGACAGGAACACTGAAGCTTTCTTT.

The chain joins TRBV9 to TRBJ1-2; D gene uncertain. V was clipped by 7 bases and J by 2 bases, with 15 bases between them. This CDR3 has 14 amino acids. From germline, CDR1 is SGDLS and CDR2 YYNGEE. The chain's CDR3 is CASSRPQFNYGYTF. CDR3 nucleotides: TGTGCCAGCTCTCGTCCCCAGTTCAACTATGGCTACACCTTC.

The gene calls are TRBV7-2 and TRBJ2-7, with 7 bases identical to TRBD2. The J segment lost 1 base and the V segment lost 3 bases, leaving 15 bases of the junction unmatched. CDR3 length: 18 residues. Germline V gene lookup returns CDR1 SGHTA and CDR2 FQGNSA. The CDR3 here is CASSFERPVWRGSYEQYF. CDR3 nucleotide sequence: TGTGCCAGCAGCTTTGAAAGACCCGTCTGGCGGGGGTCCTACGAGCAGTACTTC.

The gene calls are TRBV25-1 and TRBJ2-7, with 7 positions matching TRBD1. V was pared by 5 bases and J by 0 bases, with 7 bases of the junction left unmatched. CDR3 length equals 15 residues. Germline CDR1 is MGHDK and CDR2 is SYGVNS. This CDR3 is CASSLNGQDSYEQYF. In nucleotides, the CDR3 is TGTGCCAGCAGTCTAAACGGACAGGACTCCTACGAGCAGTACTTC.

This sequence joins TRBV28 and TRBJ2-7; 7 nucleotides line up with TRBD2. The germline gives CDR1 MDHEN, CDR2 SYDVKM. The CDR3 totals 12 residues. V trimming: 3 bases; J trimming: 11 bases; junction bases outside the gene matches: 7. As DNA, the CDR3 is TGTGCCAGCAGTTTGGGCCTAGCGGAGGAGTACTTC. Translated: CASSLGLAEEYF.

This rearrangement joins TRBV5-6 to TRBJ1-2, with 9 bases matching TRBD1. Germline-derived CDR1 and CDR2 are SGHDT and YYEEEE. V lost 5 bases, J lost 4 bases, and 9 bases stayed unmatched. CDR3 length: 15 amino acids. The CDR3 sequence is CASREGQGRAYGYTF. The CDR3 DNA reads as TGTGCCAGCAGGGAAGGACAGGGGCGGGCCTATGGCTACACCTTC.